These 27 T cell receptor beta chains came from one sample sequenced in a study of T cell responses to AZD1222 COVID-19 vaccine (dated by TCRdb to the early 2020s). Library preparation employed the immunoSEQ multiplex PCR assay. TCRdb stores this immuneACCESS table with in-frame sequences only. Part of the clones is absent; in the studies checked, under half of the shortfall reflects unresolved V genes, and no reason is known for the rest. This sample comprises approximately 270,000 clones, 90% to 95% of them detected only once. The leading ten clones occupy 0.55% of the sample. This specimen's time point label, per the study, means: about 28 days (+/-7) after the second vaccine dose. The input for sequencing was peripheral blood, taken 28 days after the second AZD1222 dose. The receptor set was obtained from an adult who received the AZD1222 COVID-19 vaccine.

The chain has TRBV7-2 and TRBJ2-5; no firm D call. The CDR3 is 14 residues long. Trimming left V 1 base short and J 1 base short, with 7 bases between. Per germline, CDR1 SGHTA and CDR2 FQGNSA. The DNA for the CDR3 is TGTGCCAGCAGCTTAGGGGCCGCCCAAGAGACCCAGTACTTC. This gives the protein CASSLGAAQETQYF.

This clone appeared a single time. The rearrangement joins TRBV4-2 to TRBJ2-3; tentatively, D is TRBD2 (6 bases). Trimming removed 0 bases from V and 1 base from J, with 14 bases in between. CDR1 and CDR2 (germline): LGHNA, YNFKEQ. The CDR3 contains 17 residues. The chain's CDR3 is CASSQELGGPRTDTQYF. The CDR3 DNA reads TGTGCCAGCAGCCAAGAGCTTGGAGGGCCCCGCACAGATACGCAGTATTTT.

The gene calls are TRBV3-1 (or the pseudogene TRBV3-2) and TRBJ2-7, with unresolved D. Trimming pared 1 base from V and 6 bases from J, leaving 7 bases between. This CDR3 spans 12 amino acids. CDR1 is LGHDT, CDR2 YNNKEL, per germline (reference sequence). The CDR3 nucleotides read TGTGCCAGCAGCCAAGTAGCTCTCGAGCAGTACTTC. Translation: CASSQVALEQYF.

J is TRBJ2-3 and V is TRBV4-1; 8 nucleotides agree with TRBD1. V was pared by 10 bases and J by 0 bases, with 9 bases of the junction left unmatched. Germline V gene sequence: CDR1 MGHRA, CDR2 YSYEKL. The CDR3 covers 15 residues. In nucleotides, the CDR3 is TGCGCCACCCAACGGAGACAGGGGAGCACAGATACGCAGTATTTT. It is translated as CATQRRQGSTDTQYF.

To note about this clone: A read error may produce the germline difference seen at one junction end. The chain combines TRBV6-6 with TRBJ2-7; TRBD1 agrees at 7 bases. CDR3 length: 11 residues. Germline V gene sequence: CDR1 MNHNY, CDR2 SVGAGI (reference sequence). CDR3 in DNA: TGTGCCAGCAGTTCTGACAGGGCCACTATGTTC. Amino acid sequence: CASSSDRATMF.

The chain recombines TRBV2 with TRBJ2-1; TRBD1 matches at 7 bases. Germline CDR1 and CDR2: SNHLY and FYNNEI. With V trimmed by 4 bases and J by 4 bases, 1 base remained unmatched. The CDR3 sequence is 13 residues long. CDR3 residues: CASSGDSYNEQFF. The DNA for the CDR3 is TGTGCCAGCAGTGGGGACAGTTACAATGAGCAGTTCTTC.

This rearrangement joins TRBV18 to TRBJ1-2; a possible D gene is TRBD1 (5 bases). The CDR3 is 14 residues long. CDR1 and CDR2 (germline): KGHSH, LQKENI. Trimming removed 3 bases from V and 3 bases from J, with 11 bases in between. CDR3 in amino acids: CASSPGADYYGYTF. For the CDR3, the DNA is TGTGCCAGCTCACCCGGGGCAGACTACTATGGCTACACCTTC. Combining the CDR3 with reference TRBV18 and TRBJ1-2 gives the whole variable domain NAGVMQNPRHLVRRRGQEARLRCSPMKGHSHVYWYRQLPEEGLKFMVYLQKENIIDESGMPKERFSAEFPKEGPSILRIQQVVRGDSAAYFCASSPGADYYGYTFGSGTRLTVV.

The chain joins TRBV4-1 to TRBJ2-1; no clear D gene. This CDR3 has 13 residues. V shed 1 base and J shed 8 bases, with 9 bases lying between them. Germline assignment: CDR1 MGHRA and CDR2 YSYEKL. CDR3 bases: TGCGCCAGCAGCCAAGCCACGGGCGATGAGCAGTTCTTC. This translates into CASSQATGDEQFF.

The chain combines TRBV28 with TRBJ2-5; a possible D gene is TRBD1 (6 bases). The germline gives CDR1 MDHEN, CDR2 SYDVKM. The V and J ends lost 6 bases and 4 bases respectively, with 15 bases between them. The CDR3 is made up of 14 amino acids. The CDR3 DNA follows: TGTGCCAGCAGCCACCCCCTAGGGGGAGAGACCCAGTACTTC. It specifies CASSHPLGGETQYF.

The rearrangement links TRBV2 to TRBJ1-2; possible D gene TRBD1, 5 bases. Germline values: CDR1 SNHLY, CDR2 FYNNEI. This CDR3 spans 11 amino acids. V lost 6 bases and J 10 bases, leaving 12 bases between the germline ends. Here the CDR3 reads CASRDQGIYTF. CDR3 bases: TGTGCCAGCAGAGATCAGGGTATCTACACCTTC.

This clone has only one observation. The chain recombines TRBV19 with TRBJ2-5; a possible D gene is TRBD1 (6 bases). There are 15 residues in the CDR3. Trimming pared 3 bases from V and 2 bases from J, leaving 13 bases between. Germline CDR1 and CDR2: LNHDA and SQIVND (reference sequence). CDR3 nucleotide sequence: TGTGCCAGTAGTATGGTCCAGGGGTCACAAGAGACCCAGTACTTC. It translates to CASSMVQGSQETQYF.

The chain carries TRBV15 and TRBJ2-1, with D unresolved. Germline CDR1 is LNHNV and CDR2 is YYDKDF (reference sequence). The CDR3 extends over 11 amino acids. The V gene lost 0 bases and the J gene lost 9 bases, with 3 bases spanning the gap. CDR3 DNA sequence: TGTGCCACCAGCAGAGATCTTGAGCAGTTCTTC. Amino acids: CATSRDLEQFF. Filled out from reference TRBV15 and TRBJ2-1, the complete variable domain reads DAMVIQNPRYQVTQFGKPVTLSCSQTLNHNVMYWYQQKSSQAPKLLFHYYDKDFNNEADTPDNFQSRRPNTSFCFLDIRSPGLGDTAMYLCATSRDLEQFFGPGTRLTVL.

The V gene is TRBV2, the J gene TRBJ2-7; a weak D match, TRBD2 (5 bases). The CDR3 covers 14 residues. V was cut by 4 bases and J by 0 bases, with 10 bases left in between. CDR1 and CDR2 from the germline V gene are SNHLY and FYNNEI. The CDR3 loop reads CASSGSAVSYEQYF. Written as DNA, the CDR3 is TGTGCCAGCAGTGGCTCAGCGGTCTCCTACGAGCAGTACTTC.

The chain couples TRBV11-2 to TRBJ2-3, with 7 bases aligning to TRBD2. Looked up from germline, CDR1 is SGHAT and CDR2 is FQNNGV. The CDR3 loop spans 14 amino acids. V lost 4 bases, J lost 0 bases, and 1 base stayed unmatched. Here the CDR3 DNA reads TGTGCCAGCAGCTCTAGCGGAAGCACAGATACGCAGTATTTT. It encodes CASSSSGSTDTQYF.

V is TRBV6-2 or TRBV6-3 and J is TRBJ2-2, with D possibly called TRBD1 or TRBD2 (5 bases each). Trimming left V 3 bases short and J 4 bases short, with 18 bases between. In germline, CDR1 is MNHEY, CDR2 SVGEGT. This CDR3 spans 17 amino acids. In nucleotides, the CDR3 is TGTGCCAGCAGTTATGGTCCGGGGACCTCGTTCACCGGGGAGCTGTTTTTT. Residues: CASSYGPGTSFTGELFF.

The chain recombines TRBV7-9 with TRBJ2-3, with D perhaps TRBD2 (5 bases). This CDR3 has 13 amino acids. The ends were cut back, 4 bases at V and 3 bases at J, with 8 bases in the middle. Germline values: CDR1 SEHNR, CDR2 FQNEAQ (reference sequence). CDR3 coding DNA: TGTGCCAGCAGCTACGGGGTAACAGATACGCAGTATTTT. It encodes CASSYGVTDTQYF.

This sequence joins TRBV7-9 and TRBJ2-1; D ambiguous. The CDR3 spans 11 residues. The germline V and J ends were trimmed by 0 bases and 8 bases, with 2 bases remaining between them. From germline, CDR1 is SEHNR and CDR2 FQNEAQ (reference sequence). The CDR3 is CASSLAHEQFF. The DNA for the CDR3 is TGTGCCAGCAGCTTAGCGCATGAGCAGTTCTTC. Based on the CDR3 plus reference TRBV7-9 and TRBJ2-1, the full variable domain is DTGVSQNPRHKITKRGQNVTFRCDPISEHNRLYWYRQTLGQGPEFLTYFQNEAQLEKSRLLSDRFSAERPKGSFSTLEIQRTEQGDSAMYLCASSLAHEQFFGPGTRLTVL.

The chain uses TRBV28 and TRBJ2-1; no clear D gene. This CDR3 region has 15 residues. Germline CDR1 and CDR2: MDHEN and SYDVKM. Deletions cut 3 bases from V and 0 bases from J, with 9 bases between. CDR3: CASSFVAYSYNEQFF. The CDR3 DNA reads TGTGCCAGCAGTTTCGTGGCATACTCCTACAATGAGCAGTTCTTC. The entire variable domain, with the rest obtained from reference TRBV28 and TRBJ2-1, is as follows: DVKVTQSSRYLVKRTGEKVFLECVQDMDHENMFWYRQDPGLGLRLIYFSYDVKMKEKGDIPEGYSVSREKKERFSLILESASTNQTSMYLCASSFVAYSYNEQFFGPGTRLTVL.

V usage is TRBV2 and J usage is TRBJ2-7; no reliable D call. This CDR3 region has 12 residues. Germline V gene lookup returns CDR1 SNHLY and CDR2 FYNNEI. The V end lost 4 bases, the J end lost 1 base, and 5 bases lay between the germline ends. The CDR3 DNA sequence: TGTGCCAGCAGTGCGCCATCCTACGAGCAGTACTTC. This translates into CASSAPSYEQYF.

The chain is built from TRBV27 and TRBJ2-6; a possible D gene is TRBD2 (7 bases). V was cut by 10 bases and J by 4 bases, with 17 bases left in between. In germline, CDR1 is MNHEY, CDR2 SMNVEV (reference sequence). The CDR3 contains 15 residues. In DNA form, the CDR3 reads TGTGCCACCACAGGGCTGGGAGGGGGGGCCAACGTCCTGACTTTC. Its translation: CATTGLGGGANVLTF.

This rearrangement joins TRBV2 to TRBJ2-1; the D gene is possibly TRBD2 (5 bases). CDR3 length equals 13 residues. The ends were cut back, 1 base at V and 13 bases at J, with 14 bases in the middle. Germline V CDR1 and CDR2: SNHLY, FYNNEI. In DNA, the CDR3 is TGTGCCAGCAGTGAAGAGAGCAGGACTCCACAGTTCTTC. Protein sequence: CASSEESRTPQFF.

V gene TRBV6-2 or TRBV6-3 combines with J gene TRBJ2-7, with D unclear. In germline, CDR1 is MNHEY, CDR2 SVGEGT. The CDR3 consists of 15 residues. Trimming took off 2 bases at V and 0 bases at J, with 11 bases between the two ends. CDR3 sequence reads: CASSYDRSSSYEQYF. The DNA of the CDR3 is TGTGCCAGCAGTTACGACCGCTCTAGCTCCTACGAGCAGTACTTC.

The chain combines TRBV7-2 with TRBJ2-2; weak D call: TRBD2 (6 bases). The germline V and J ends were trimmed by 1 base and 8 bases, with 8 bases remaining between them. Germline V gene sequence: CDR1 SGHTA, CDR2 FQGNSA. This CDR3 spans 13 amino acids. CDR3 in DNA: TGTGCCAGCAGCTTAGGGGGGGTTGGGGAGCTGTTTTTT. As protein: CASSLGGVGELFF.

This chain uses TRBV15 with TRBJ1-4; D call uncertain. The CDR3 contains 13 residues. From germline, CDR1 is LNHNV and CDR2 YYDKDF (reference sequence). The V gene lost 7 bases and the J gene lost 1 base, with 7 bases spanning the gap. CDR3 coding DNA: TGTGCCACCACTCTAGGAACTAATGAAAAACTGTTTTTT. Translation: CATTLGTNEKLFF.

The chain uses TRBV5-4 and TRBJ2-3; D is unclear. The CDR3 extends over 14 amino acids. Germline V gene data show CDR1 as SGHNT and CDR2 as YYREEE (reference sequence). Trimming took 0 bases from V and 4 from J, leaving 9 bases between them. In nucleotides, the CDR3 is TGTGCCAGCAGCTTGGGCGGAACGTCAGATACGCAGTATTTT. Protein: CASSLGGTSDTQYF.

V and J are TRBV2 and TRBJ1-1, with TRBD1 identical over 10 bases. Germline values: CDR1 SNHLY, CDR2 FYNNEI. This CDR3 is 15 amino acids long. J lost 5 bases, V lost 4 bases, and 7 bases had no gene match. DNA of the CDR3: TGTGCCAGCAGTGTTGACAGGGGGCGCGGGACTGAAGCTTTCTTT. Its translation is CASSVDRGRGTEAFF. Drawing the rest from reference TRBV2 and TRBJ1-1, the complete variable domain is EPEVTQTPSHQVTQMGQEVILRCVPISNHLYFYWYRQILGQKVEFLVSFYNNEISEKSEIFDDQFSVERPDGSNFTLKIRSTKLEDSAMYFCASSVDRGRGTEAFFGQGTRLTVV.

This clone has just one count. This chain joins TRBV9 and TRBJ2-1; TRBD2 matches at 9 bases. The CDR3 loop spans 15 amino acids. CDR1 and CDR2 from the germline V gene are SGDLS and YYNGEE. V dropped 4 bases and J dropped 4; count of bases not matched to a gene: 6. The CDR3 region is CASSYSGGLYNEQFF. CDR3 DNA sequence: TGTGCCAGCAGCTATAGCGGGGGCCTTTACAATGAGCAGTTCTTC.